A single T cell receptor beta chain is shown here with its context. The data stem from a study of cytomegalovirus exposure and HLA in healthy donors. Sequencing used immunoSEQ multiplex PCR; TCRdb keeps in-frame clones, though not all of them. Among around 60,000 clones, 90% to 96% were seen once, and the ten largest hold 0.95% to 1.5%. Material for sequencing was PBMCs. The TCR comes from a woman between 18 and 29 years old in good health and CMV-seronegative.

CDR3 in DNA: TGTGCCAGCAGCCCGAGGACAGGGCGGTTCTACGAGCAGTACTTC. Encoded protein: CASSPRTGRFYEQYF. This chain connects TRBV7-6 to TRBJ2-7; TRBD1 aligns across 8 bases. Germline lookup yields CDR1 SGHVS and CDR2 FNYEAQ. This CDR3 has 15 residues. J was trimmed by 3 bases and V by 5 bases; bases with no gene match: 9. Looking up the rest from reference TRBV7-6 and TRBJ2-7 gives the full variable domain: GAGVSQSPRYKVTKRGQDVALRCDPISGHVSLYWYRQALGQGPEFLTYFNYEAQQDKSGLPNDRFSAERPEGSISTLTIQRTEQRDSAMYRCASSPRTGRFYEQYFGPGTRLTVT.